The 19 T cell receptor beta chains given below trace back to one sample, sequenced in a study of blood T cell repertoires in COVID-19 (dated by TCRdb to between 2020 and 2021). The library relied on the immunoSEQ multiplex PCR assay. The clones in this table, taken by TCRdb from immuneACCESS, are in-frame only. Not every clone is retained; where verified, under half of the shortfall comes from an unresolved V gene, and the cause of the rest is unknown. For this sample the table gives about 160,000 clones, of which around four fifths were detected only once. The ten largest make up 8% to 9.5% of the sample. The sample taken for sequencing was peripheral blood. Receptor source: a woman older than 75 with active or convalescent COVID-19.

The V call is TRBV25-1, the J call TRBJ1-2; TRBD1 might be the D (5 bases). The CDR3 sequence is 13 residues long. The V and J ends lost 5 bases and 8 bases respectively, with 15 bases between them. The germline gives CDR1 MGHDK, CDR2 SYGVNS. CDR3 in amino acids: CASSFSGEGGYTF. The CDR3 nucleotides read TGTGCCAGCAGTTTTTCCGGGGAGGGGGGCTACACCTTC.

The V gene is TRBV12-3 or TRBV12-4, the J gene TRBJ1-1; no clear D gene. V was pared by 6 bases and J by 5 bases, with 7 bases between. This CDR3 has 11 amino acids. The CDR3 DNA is TGTGCCAGCAGATATGCGACTGAAGCTTTCTTT. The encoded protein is CASRYATEAFF.

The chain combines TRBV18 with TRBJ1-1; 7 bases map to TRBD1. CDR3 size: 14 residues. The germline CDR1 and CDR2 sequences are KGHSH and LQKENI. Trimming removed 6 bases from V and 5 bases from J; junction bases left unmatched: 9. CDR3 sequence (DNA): TGTGCCAGCTCGCAACACCCAGGGGGAACTGAAGCTTTCTTT. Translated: CASSQHPGGTEAFF.

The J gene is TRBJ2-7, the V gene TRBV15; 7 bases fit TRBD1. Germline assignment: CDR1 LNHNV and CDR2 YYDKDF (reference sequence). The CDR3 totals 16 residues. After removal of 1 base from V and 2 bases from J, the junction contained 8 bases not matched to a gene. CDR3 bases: TGTGCCACCAGCAGAGCACGGGACAGATCCCCCTACGAGCAGTACTTC. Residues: CATSRARDRSPYEQYF.

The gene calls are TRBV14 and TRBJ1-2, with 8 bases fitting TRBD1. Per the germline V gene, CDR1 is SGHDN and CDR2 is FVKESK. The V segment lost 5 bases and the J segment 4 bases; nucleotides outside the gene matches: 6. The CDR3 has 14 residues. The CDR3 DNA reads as TGTGCCAGCAGCAAGGGGACAGGACCCTATGGCTACACCTTC. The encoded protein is CASSKGTGPYGYTF.

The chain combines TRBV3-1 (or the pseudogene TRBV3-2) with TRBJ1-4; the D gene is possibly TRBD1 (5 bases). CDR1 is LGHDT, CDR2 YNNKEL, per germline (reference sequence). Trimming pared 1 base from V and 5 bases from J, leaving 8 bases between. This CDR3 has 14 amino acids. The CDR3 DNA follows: TGTGCCAGCAGCCAAGCGGGACTCAATGAAAAACTGTTTTTT. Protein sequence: CASSQAGLNEKLFF.

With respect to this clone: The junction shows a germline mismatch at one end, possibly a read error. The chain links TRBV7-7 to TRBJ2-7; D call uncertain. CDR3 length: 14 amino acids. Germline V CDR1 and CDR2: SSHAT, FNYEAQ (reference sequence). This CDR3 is CASSSRGISYEQYF. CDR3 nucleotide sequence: TGTGCTAGCAGCTCCCGCGGAATATCCTACGAGCAGTACTTC.

DNA for the CDR3: TGCGCCAGCAGTCGGGGACAATCTCCCTACGAGCAGTACTTC. It is translated as CASSRGQSPYEQYF. The gene calls are TRBV10-1 and TRBJ2-7, with D perhaps TRBD1 (6 bases). Germline-derived CDR1 and CDR2 are WNHNN and SYGVQD (reference sequence). This CDR3 is 14 amino acids long. The V gene lost 5 bases and the J gene lost 2 bases, with 13 bases spanning the gap.

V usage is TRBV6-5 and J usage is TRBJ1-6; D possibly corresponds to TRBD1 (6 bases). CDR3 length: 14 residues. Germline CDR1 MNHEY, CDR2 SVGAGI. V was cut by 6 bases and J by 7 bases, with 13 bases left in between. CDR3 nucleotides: TGTGCCAGCAGAACAGGGTTGGACAATTCACCCCTCCACTTT. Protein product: CASRTGLDNSPLHF.

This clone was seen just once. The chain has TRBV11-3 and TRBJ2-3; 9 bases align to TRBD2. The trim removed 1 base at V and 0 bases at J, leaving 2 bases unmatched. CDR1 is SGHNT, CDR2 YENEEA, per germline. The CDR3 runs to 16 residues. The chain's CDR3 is CASSLGLAGSTDTQYF. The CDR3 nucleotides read TGTGCCAGCAGCTTAGGTCTAGCGGGGAGCACAGATACGCAGTATTTT.

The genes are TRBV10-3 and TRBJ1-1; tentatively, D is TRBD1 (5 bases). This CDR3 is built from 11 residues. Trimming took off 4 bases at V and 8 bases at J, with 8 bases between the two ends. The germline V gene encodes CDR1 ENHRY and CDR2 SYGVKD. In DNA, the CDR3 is TGTGCCATCAGTGGGGGGGTGGAAGCTTTCTTT. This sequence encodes CAISGGVEAFF.

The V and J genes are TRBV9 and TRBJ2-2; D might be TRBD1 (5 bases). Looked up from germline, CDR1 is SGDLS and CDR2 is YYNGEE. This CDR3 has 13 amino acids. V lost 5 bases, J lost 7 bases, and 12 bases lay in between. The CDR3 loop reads CASSEFRGGELFF. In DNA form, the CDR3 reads TGTGCCAGCAGTGAATTTAGGGGCGGGGAGCTGTTTTTT.

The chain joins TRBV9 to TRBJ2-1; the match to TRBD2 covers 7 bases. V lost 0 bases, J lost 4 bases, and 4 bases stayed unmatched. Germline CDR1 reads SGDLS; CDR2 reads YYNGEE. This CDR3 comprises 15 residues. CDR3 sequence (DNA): TGTGCCAGCAGCGTAGGCCCTAGCGGTTACAATGAGCAGTTCTTC. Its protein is CASSVGPSGYNEQFF.

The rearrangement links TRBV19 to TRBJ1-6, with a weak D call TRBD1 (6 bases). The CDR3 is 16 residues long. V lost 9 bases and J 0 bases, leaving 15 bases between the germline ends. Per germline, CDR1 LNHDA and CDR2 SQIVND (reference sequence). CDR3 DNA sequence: TGTGCCAGCCATACAGGGACATACTCCTATAATTCACCCCTCCACTTT. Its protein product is CASHTGTYSYNSPLHF.

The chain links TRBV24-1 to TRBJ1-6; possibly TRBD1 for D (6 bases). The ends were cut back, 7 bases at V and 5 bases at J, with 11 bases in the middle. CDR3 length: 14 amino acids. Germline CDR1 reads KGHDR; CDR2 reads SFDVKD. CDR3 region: CATRGDTDNSPLHF. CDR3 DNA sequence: TGTGCCACCAGGGGGGACACGGATAATTCACCCCTCCACTTT.

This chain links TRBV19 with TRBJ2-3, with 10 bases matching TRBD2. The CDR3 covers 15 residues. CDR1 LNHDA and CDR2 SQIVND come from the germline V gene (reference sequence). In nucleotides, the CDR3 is TGTGCGGCGAGCGGGGGGGCCGAGGGCACAGATACGCAGTATTTT. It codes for CAASGGAEGTDTQYF.

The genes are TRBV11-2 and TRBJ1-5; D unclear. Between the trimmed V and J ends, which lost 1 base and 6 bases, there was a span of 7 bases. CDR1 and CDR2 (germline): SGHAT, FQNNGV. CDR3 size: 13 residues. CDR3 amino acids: CASSLVGGQPQHF. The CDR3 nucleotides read TGTGCCAGCAGCTTAGTTGGAGGTCAGCCCCAGCATTTT.

CDR3 bases: TGTGCCAGCAGCTTAGAATACAGCCTGATGAACACTGAAGCTTTCTTT. Translating gives CASSLEYSLMNTEAFF. This chain joins TRBV11-2 and TRBJ1-1; D is unresolved. Per the germline V gene, CDR1 is SGHAT and CDR2 is FQNNGV. The CDR3 has 16 amino acids. Deletions cut 0 bases from V and 0 bases from J, with 11 bases between.

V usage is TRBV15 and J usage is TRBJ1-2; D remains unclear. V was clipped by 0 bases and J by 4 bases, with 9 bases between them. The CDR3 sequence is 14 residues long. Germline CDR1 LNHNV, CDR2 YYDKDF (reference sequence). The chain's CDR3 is CATSRDTGSYGYTF. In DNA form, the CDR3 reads TGTGCCACCAGCAGAGATACGGGGAGCTATGGCTACACCTTC.